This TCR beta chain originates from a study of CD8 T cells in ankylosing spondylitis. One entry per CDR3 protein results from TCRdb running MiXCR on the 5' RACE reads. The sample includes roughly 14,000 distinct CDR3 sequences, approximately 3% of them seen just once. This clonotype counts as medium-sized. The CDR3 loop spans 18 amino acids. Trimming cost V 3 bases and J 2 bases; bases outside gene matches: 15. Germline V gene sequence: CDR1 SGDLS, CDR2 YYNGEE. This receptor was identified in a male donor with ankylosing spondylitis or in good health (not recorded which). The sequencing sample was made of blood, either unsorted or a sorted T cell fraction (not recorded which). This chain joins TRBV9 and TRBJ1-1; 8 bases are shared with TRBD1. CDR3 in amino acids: CASSARQGILSSNTEAFF. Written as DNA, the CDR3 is TGTGCCAGCAGCGCGAGACAGGGGATTTTATCAAGTAACACTGAAGCTTTCTTT.